What follows describes a single T cell receptor (beta chain). Antigen: not known. The record originates from a study of glioma-infiltrating T cells after dendritic cell vaccination. For the study at large: The vaccine used monocyte-derived dendritic cells pulsed overnight with autologous tumor lysate. Study conclusions and caveats: Only a small number of patients had complete blood and tumor samples. Longer survival after dendritic cell vaccination followed higher pretreatment TIL content.

V shed 2 bases and J shed 6 bases, with 11 bases lying between them. The length of the CDR3 is 13 residues. The germline gives CDR1 SGHNT, CDR2 YYREEE (reference sequence). Amplification used 60 V beta primers and 13 J beta primers. Sequencing was performed with immunoSEQ multiplex PCR; in TCRdb, only in-frame clones are kept and a portion is missing. The repertoire holds 85,000 to 110,000 clones, roughly 76% seen once, with over 9.5% in the top ten. The TCR sequence derives from a human donor with glioblastoma. The chain uses TRBV5-4 and TRBJ1-1, with a tentative D call TRBD1 (5 bases). The starting material was blood, obtained before dendritic cell vaccination. The DNA of the CDR3 is TGTGCCAGCAGCTTAGGCAGGGTCGCTGAAGCTTTCTTT. It codes for CASSLGRVAEAFF. Full variable domain (missing parts from reference TRBV5-4 and TRBJ1-1): ETGVTQSPTHLIKTRGQQVTLRCSSQSGHNTVSWYQQALGQGPQFIFQYYREEENGRGNFPPRFSGLQFPNYSSELNVNALELDDSALYLCASSLGRVAEAFFGQGTRLTVV.